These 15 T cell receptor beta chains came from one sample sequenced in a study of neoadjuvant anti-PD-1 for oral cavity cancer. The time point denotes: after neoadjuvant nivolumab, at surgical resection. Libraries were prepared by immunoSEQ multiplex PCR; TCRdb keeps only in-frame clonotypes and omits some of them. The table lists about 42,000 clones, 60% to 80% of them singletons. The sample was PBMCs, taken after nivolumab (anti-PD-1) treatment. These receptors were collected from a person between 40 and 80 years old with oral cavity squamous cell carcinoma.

The DNA for the CDR3 is TGTGCCAGCAAGGGACAGATGAACACTGAAGCTTTCTTT. It encodes CASKGQMNTEAFF. V is TRBV6-1 and J is TRBJ1-1; 7 nucleotides agree with TRBD1. The trim removed 7 bases at V and 0 bases at J, leaving 2 bases unmatched. In germline, CDR1 is MNHNS, CDR2 SASEGT. The CDR3 sequence is 13 residues long.

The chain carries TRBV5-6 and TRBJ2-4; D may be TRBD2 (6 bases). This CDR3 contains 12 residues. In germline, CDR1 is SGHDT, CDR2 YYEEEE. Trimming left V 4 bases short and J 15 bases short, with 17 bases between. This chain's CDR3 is CASSQDGFGRYF. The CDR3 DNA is TGTGCCAGCAGCCAGGACGGGTTCGGGAGGTACTTC.

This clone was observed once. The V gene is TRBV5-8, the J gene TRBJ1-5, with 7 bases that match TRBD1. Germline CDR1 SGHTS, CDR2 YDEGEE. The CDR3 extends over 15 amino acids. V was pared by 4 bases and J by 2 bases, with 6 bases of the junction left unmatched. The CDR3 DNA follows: TGTGCCAGCAGCCAGGGACAGACCCGCAATCAGCCCCAGCATTTT. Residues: CASSQGQTRNQPQHF.

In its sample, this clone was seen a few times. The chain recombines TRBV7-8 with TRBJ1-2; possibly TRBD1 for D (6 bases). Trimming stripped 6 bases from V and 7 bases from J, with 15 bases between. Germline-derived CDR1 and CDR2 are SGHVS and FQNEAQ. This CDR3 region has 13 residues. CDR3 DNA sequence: TGTGCCAGCAGAGACTCCTCCAGGGGTGGCTACACCTTC. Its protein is CASRDSSRGGYTF.

The CDR3 DNA follows: TGTGCCAGCAGCTTAGGCAGGAGAAGGGGGAACACTGAAGCTTTCTTT. Its protein product is CASSLGRRRGNTEAFF. The genes are TRBV5-4 and TRBJ1-1; D might be TRBD1 (5 bases). Trimming pared 2 bases from V and 1 base from J, leaving 15 bases between. This CDR3 spans 16 amino acids. Germline CDR1 reads SGHNT; CDR2 reads YYREEE (reference sequence).

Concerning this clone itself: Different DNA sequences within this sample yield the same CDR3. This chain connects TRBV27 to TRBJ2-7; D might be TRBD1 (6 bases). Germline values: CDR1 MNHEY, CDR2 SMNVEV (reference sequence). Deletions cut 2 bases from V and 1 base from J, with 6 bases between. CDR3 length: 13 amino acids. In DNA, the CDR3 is TGTGCCAGCAGTTTAGGACAGTCCTACGAGCAGTACTTC. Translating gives CASSLGQSYEQYF.

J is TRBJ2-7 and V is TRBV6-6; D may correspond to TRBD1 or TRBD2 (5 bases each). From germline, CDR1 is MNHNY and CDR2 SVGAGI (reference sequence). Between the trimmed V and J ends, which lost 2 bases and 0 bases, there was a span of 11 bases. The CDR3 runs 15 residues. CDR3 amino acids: CASSYQGRHSYEQYF. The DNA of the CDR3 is TGTGCCAGCAGTTACCAGGGACGGCACTCCTACGAGCAGTACTTC.

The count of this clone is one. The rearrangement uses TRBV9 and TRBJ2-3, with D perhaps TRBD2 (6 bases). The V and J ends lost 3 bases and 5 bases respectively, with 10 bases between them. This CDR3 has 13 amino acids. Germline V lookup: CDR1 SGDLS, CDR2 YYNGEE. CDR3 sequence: CASSETSLDTQYF. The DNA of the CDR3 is TGTGCCAGCAGCGAGACTAGTCTAGATACGCAGTATTTT.

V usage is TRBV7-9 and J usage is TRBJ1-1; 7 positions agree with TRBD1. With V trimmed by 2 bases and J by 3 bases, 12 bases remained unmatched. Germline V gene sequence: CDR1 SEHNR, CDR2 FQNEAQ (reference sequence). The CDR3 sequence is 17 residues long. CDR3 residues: CASSLPYGTVGDTEAFF. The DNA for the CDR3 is TGTGCCAGCAGCTTACCGTACGGGACAGTAGGAGACACTGAAGCTTTCTTT. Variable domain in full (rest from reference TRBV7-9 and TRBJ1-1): DTGVSQNPRHKITKRGQNVTFRCDPISEHNRLYWYRQTLGQGPEFLTYFQNEAQLEKSRLLSDRFSAERPKGSFSTLEIQRTEQGDSAMYLCASSLPYGTVGDTEAFFGQGTRLTVV.

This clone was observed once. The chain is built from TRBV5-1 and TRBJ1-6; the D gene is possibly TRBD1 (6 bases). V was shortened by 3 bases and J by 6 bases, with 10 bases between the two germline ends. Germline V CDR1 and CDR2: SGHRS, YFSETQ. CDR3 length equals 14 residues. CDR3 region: CASSSRQVNSPLHF. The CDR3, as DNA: TGCGCCAGCAGCTCCAGACAGGTTAATTCACCCCTCCACTTT.

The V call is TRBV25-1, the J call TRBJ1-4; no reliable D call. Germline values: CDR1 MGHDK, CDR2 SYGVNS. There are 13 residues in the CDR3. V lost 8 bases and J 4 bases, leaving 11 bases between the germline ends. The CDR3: CASRTDHNEKLFF. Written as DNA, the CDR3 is TGTGCCAGCCGGACGGACCATAATGAAAAACTGTTTTTT.

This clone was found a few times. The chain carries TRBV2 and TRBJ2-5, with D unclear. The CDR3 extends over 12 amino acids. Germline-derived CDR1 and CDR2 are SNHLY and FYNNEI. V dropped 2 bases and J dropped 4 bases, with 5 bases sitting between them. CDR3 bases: TGTGCCAGCAGTGAATACGGAGAGACCCAGTACTTC. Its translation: CASSEYGETQYF.

CDR3 in amino acids: CASSFPTGGYTEAFF. The CDR3 DNA reads TGTGCCAGCAGCTTCCCGACAGGGGGTTATACTGAAGCTTTCTTT. The J gene is TRBJ1-1, the V gene TRBV5-6, with 9 positions matching TRBD1. J was trimmed by 5 bases and V by 2 bases; bases with no gene match: 7. This CDR3 contains 15 residues. Germline V CDR1 and CDR2: SGHDT, YYEEEE. Combining the CDR3 with reference TRBV5-6 and TRBJ1-1 gives the whole variable domain DAGVTQSPTHLIKTRGQQVTLRCSPKSGHDTVSWYQQALGQGPQFIFQYYEEEERQRGNFPDRFSGHQFPNYSSELNVNALLLGDSALYLCASSFPTGGYTEAFFGQGTRLTVV.

CDR3 sequence: CASCSRDRAVQPQHF. The CDR3 DNA is TGTGCCAGCTGTTCCCGGGACAGGGCGGTTCAGCCCCAGCATTTT. The chain is built from TRBV28 and TRBJ1-5; 9 nucleotides line up with TRBD1. The CDR3 spans 15 residues. The V segment lost 8 bases and the J segment 6 bases; nucleotides outside the gene matches: 11. Germline V gene lookup returns CDR1 MDHEN and CDR2 SYDVKM.

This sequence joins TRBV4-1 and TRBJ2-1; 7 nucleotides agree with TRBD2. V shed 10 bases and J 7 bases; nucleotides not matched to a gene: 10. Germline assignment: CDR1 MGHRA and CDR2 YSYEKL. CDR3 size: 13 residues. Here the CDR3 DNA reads TGCGCCACCGGGACCCCCGGGAGGAATGAGCAGTTCTTC. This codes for CATGTPGRNEQFF.